This T cell receptor (beta chain) appears in the sequencing data of a study of memory CD4+ T cells and cytomegalovirus serostatus. J gave up 1 base and V 4 bases, and 8 bases lay outside the gene matches. In germline, CDR1 is SNHLY, CDR2 FYNNEI. The CDR3 runs to 16 residues. Single viable CD3+CD4+CD8-CD45RO+ cells were sorted as the memory CD4+ T cells. Using immunoSEQ multiplex PCR, the repertoire was profiled, and TCRdb retains in-frame clones only, with some absent. The profile shows fewer than 40,000 clones, 79% of them singletons. The TCR originated in an adult in good health and CMV-seropositive. The rearrangement joins TRBV2 to TRBJ2-7, with 9 bases matching TRBD2. The sample comprised memory CD4+ T cells from blood. The CDR3, as DNA: TGTGCCAGCAGTGGACGATTTGCGGGGGGGTCCTACGAGCAGTACTTC. It codes for CASSGRFAGGSYEQYF.